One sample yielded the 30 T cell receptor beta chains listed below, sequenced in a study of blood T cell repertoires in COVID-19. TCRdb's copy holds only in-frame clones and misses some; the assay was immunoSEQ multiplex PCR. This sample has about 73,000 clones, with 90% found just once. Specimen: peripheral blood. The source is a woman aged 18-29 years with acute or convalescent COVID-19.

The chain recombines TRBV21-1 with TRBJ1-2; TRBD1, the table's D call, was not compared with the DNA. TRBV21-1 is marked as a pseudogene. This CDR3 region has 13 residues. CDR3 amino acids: CASSSHSPYGYTF. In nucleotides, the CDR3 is TGTGCCAGCAGCAGTCACAGCCCCTATGGCTACACCTTC.

The DNA of the CDR3 is TGTGCCTGGAGGGATTTGGGGGGCTACGAGCAGTACTTC. This sequence encodes CAWRDLGGYEQYF. V gene TRBV30 combines with J gene TRBJ2-7; D might be TRBD2 (6 bases). Between the trimmed V and J ends, which lost 3 bases and 3 bases, there was a span of 12 bases. The germline gives CDR1 GTSNPN, CDR2 SVGIG (reference sequence). The CDR3 totals 13 residues.

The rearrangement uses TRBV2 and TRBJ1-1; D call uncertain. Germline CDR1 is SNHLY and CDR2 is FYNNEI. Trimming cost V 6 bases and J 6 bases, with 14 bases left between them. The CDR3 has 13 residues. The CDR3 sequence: CASRVPPESEAFF. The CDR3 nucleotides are TGTGCCAGCAGGGTTCCCCCAGAATCTGAAGCTTTCTTT. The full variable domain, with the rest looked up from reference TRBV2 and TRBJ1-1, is EPEVTQTPSHQVTQMGQEVILRCVPISNHLYFYWYRQILGQKVEFLVSFYNNEISEKSEIFDDQFSVERPDGSNFTLKIRSTKLEDSAMYFCASRVPPESEAFFGQGTRLTVV.

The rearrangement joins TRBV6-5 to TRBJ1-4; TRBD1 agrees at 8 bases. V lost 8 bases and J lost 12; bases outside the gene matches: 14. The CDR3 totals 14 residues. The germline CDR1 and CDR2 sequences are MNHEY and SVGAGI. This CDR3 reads CASGSTGASGELFF. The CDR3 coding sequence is TGTGCCAGCGGATCGACAGGGGCATCGGGGGAACTGTTTTTT.

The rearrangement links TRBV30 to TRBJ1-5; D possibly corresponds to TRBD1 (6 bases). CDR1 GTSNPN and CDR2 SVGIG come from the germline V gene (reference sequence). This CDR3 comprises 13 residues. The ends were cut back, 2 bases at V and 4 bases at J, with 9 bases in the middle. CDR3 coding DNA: TGTGCCTGGAGTCCAGGGGTTAATCAGCCCCAGCATTTT. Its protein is CAWSPGVNQPQHF.

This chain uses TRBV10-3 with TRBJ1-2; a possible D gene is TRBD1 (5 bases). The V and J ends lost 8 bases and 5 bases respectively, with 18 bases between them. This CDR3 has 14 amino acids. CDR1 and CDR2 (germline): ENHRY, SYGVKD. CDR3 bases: TGTGCCATCGGAGGGACGGAGGGCTTATATGGCTACACCTTC. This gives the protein CAIGGTEGLYGYTF.

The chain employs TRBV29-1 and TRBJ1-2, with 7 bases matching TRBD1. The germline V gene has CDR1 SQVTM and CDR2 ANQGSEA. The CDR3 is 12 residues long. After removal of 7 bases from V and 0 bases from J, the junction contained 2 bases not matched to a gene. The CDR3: CSAGQTNYGYTF. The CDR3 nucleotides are TGCAGCGCGGGACAGACTAACTATGGCTACACCTTC. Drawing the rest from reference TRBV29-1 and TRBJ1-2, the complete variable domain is SAVISQKPSRDICQRGTSLTIQCQVDSQVTMMFWYRQQPGQSLTLIATANQGSEATYESGFVIDKFPISRPNLTFSTLTVSNMSPEDSSIYLCSAGQTNYGYTFGSGTRLTVV.

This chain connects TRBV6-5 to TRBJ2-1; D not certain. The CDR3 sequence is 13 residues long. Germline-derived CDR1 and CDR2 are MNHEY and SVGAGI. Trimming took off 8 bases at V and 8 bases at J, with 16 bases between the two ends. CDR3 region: CASGNRGEDEQFF. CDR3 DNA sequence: TGTGCCAGCGGAAATAGAGGTGAAGATGAGCAGTTCTTC.

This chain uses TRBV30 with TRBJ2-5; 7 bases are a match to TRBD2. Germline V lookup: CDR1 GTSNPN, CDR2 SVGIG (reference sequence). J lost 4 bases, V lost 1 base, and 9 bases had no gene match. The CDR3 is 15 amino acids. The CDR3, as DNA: TGTGCCTGGAGTGGGGGGGAGGGGAGAAGAGAGACCCAGTACTTC. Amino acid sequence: CAWSGGEGRRETQYF.

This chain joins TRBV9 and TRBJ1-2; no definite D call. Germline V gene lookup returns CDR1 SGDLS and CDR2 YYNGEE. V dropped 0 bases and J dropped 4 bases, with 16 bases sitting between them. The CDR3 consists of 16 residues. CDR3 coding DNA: TGTGCCAGCAGCGTAGCTTCGGCAGGCCTACCCTATGGCTACACCTTC. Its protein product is CASSVASAGLPYGYTF.

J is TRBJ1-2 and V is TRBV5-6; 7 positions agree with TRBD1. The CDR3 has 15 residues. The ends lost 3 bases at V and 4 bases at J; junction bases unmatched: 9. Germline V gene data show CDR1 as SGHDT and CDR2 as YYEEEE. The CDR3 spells CASSSPLQGTYGYTF. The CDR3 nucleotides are TGTGCCAGCAGCTCCCCCCTACAGGGGACCTATGGCTACACCTTC.

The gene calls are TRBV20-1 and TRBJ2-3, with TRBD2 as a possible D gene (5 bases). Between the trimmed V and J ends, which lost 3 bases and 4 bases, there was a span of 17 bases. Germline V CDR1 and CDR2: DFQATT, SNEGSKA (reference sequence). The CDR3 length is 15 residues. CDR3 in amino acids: CSASSGNIGADTQYF. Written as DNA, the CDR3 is TGCAGTGCTAGTTCGGGGAACATTGGCGCAGATACGCAGTATTTT.

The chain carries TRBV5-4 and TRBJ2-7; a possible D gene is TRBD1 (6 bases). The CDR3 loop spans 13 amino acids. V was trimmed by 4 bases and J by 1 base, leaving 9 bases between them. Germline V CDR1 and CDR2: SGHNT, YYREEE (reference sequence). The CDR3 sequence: CASSHQGSYEQYF. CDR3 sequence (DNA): TGTGCCAGCAGCCACCAGGGGTCCTACGAGCAGTACTTC.

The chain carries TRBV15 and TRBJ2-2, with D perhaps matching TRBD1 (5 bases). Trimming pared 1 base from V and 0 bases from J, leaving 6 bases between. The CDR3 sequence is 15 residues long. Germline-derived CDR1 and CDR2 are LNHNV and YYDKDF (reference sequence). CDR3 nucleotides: TGTGCCACCAGCAGAGTAGGGGCGAACACCGGGGAGCTGTTTTTT. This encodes CATSRVGANTGELFF.

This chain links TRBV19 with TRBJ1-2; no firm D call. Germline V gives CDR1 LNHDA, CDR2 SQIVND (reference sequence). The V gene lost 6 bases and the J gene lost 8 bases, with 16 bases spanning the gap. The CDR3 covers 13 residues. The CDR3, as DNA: TGTGCCAGTAGCCTTGCGGGGTGGAGGGGCTACACCTTC. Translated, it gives CASSLAGWRGYTF.

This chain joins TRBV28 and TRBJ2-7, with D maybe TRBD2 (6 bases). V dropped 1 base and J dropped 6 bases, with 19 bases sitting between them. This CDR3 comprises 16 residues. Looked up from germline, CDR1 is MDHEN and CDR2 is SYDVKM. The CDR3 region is CASSLLPTMGGAEQYF. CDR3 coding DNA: TGTGCCAGCAGTTTATTGCCCACAATGGGGGGTGCCGAGCAGTACTTC.

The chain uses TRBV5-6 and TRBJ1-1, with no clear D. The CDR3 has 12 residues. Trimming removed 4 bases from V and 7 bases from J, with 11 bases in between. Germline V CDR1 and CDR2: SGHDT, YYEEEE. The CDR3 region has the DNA TGTGCCAGCAGCCTCCCCGGGTATGAAGCTTTCTTT. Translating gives CASSLPGYEAFF.

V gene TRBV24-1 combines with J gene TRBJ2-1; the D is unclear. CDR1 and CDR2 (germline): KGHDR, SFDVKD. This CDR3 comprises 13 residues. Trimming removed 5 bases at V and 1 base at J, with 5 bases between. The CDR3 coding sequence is TGTGCCACCAGTGGCCTATCCTACAATGAGCAGTTCTTC. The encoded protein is CATSGLSYNEQFF.

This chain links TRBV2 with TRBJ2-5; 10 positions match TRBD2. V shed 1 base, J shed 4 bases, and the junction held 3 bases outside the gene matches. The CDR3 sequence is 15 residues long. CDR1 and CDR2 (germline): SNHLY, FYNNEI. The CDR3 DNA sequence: TGTGCCAGCAGTGAAGGGGCTAGCGGGAGAGAGACCCAGTACTTC. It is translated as CASSEGASGRETQYF.

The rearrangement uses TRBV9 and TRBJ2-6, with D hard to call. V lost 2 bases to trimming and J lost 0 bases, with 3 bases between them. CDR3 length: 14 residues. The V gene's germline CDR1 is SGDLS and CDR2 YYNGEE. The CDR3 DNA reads TGTGCCAGCAGCGTGTACTCTGGGGCCAACGTCCTGACTTTC. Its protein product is CASSVYSGANVLTF.

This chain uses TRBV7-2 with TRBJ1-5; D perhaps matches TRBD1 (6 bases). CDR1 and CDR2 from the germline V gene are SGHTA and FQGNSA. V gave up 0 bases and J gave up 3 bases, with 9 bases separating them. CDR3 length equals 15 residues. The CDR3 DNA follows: TGTGCCAGCAGCTTAGCGACAGGCTTCAATCAGCCCCAGCATTTT. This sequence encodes CASSLATGFNQPQHF.

CDR3 nucleotide sequence: TGCGCCAGCAGCCAACAGGGGGCTCACACTGAAGCTTTCTTT. Encoded protein: CASSQQGAHTEAFF. The chain couples TRBV5-1 to TRBJ1-1; 9 nucleotides agree with TRBD1. Germline CDR1 and CDR2: SGHRS and YFSETQ. The length of the CDR3 is 14 residues. V lost 4 bases to trimming and J lost 3 bases; unmatched junction nucleotides: 4.

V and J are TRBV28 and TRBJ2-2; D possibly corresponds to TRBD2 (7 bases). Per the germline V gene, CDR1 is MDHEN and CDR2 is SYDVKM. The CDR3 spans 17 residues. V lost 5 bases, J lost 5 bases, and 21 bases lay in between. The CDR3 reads CASSPQGRGAGTGELFF. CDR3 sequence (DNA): TGTGCCAGCAGTCCCCAGGGGAGGGGGGCCGGAACCGGGGAGCTGTTTTTT.

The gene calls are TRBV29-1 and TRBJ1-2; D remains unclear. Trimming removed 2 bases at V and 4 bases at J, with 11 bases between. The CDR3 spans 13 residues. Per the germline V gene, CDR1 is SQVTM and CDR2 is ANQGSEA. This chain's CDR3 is CSVEILQSYGYTF. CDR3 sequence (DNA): TGCAGCGTTGAAATTTTACAGTCCTATGGCTACACCTTC.

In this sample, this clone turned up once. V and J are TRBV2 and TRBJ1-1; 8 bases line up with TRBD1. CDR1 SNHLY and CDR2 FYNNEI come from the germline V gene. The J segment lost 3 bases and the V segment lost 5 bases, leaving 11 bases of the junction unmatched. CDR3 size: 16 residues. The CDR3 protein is CASSPGQGAGDTEAFF. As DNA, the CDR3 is TGTGCCAGCAGTCCCGGACAGGGAGCAGGGGACACTGAAGCTTTCTTT.

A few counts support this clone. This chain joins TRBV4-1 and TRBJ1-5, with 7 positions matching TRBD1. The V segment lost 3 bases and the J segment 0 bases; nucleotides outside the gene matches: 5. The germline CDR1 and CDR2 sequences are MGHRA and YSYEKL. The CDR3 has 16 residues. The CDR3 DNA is TGCGCCAGCAGCCAGGAGGGGGCACATAGCAATCAGCCCCAGCATTTT. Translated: CASSQEGAHSNQPQHF.

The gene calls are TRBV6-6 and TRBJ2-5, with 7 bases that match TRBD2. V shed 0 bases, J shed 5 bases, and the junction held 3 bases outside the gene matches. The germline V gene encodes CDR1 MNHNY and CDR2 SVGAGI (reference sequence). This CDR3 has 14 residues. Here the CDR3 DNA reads TGTGCCAGCAGTTACTCGGGGGGGGACGAGACCCAGTACTTC. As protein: CASSYSGGDETQYF.

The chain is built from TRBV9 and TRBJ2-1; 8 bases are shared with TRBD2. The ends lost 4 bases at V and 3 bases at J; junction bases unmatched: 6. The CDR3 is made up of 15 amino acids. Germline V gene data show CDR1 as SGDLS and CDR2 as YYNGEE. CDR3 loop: CASSPQREFYNEQFF. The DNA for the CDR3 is TGTGCCAGCAGCCCCCAGCGGGAGTTCTACAATGAGCAGTTCTTC.

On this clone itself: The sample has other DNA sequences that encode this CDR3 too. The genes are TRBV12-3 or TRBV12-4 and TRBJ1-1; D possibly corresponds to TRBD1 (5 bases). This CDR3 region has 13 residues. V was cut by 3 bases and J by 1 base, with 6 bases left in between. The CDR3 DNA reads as TGTGCCAGCAGTTTCCAGGGGAACACTGAAGCTTTCTTT. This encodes CASSFQGNTEAFF.

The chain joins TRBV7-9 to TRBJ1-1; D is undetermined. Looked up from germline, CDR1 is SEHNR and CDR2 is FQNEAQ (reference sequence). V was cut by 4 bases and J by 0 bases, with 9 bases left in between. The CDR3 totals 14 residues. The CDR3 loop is CASSSRVVNTEAFF. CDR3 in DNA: TGTGCCAGCAGCTCACGAGTTGTGAACACTGAAGCTTTCTTT.